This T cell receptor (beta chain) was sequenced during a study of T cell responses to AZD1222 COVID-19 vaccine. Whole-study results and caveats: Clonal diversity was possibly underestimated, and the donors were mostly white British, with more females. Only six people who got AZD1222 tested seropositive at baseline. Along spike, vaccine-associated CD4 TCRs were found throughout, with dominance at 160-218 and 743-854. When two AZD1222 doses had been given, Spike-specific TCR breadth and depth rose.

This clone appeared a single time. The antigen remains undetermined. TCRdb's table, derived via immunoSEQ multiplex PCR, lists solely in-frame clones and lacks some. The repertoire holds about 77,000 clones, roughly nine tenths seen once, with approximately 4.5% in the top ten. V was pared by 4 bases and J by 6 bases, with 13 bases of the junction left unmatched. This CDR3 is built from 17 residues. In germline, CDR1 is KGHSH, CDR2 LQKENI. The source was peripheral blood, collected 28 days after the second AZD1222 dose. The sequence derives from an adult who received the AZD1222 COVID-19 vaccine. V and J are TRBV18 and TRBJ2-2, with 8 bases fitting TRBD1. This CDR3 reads CASSLQSGGASPGELFF. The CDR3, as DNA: TGTGCCAGCTCACTACAATCAGGGGGCGCTTCCCCCGGGGAGCTGTTTTTT.